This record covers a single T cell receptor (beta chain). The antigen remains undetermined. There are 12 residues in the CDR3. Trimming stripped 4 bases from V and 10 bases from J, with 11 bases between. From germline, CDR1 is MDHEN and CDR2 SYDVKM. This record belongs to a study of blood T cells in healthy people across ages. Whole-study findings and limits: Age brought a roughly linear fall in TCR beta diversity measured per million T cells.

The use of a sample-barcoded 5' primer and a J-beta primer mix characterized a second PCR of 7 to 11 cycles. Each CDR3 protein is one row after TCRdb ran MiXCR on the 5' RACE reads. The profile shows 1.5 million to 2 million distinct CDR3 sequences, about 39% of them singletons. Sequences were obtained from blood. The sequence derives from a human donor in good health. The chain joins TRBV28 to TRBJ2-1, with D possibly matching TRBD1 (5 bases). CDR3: CASSSAGIEQFF. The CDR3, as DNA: TGTGCCAGCAGTTCCGCAGGGATCGAGCAGTTCTTC. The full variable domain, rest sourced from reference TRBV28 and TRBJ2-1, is DVKVTQSSRYLVKRTGEKVFLECVQDMDHENMFWYRQDPGLGLRLIYFSYDVKMKEKGDIPEGYSVSREKKERFSLILESASTNQTSMYLCASSSAGIEQFFGPGTRLTVL.